The 3 T cell receptor beta chains reported below all come from one sample, sequenced in a study of blood T cell repertoires in COVID-19. TCRdb's table, derived via immunoSEQ multiplex PCR, lists solely in-frame clones and lacks some. The sample has about 130,000 clones, more than 75% seen once; the top ten hold about an eighth. Sequencing was performed on peripheral blood. The receptors shown here come from a woman aged 70-85 years with COVID-19, enrolled during active disease.

This chain links TRBV29-1 with TRBJ1-2; 9 nucleotides agree with TRBD1. With V trimmed by 6 bases and J by 6 bases, 8 bases remained unmatched. This CDR3 has 13 amino acids. Germline loops: CDR1 SQVTM, CDR2 ANQGSEA. As DNA, the CDR3 is TGCAGCGTGGCCGGGACAGGGTCTAATGGCTACACCTTC. This translates into CSVAGTGSNGYTF.

The chain carries TRBV10-1 and TRBJ2-7, with 7 nucleotides matching TRBD1. This CDR3 has 14 amino acids. V was clipped by 0 bases and J by 3 bases; unmatched bases: 2. Germline lookup yields CDR1 WNHNN and CDR2 SYGVQD (reference sequence). The CDR3 loop is CASSESGQSYEQYF. The CDR3 region has the DNA TGCGCCAGCAGTGAGTCGGGACAGAGCTACGAGCAGTACTTC.

This clone showed up just a few times. The V call is TRBV19, the J call TRBJ1-2; D unresolved. Germline V lookup: CDR1 LNHDA, CDR2 SQIVND (reference sequence). V was shortened by 3 bases and J by 8 bases, with 13 bases between the two germline ends. The CDR3 is 13 residues long. The CDR3 reads CASSIRQAGGYTF. CDR3 bases: TGTGCCAGTAGTATTAGGCAGGCCGGAGGCTACACCTTC.